This T cell receptor (beta chain) appears in the sequencing data of a study of PD-1 blockade in classical Hodgkin lymphoma. TCRdb's table, derived via immunoSEQ multiplex PCR, lists solely in-frame clones and lacks some. The sample holds some 93,000 clones, roughly 87% seen once. V lost 3 bases and J lost 6, with 6 bases in between. Germline V lookup: CDR1 KGHSH, CDR2 LQKENI. CDR3 size: 12 residues. All trial patients relapsed after autologous stem cell transplantation. Patients reached a best response of complete response, partial response or progressive disease. Source: peripheral blood mononuclear cells (PBMCs), taken before the second cycle of nivolumab. The V call is TRBV18, the J call TRBJ2-1, with no clear D. This clonotype originated in a human donor with classical Hodgkin lymphoma. The CDR3 sequence is CASSPRFNEQFF. For the CDR3, the DNA is TGTGCCAGCTCACCTCGGTTCAATGAGCAGTTCTTC.